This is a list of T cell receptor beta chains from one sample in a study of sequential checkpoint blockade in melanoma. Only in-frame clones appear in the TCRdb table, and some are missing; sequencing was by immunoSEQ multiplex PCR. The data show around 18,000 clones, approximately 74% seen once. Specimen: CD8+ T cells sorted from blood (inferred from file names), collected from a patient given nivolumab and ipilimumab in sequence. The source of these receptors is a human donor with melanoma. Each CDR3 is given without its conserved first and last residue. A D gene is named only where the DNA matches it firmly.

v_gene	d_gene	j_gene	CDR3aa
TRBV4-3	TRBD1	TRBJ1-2	ASSSTGWQTNYGYT
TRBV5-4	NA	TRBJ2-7	ASSLSGIGGYEQY
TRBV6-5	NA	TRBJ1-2	ASSGDRNGYT
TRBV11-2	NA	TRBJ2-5	ASSLVRGELQETQY
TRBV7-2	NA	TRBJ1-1	ASSLQGGDTEAF
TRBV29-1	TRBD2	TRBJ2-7	SVRSGGQNEQY
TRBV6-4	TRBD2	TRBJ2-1	ASSRLAGAYNEQF
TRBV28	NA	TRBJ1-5	ASSLRDLNQPQH
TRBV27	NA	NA	ASWSLYYEQY
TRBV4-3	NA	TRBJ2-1	ASSRNAEEQF
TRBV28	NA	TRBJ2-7	ASTLGMGGSYEQY
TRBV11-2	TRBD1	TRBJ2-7	ASSLRGPYEQY
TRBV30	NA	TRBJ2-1	AKEGLASTEQF
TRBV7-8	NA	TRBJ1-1	ASSLGGPEAF
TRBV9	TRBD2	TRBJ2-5	ASSVAHSSSGQETQY
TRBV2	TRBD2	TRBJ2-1	ASSVGTSGDQNEQF
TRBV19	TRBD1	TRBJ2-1	ASSTQGAHPEQF
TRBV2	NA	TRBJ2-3	ASGARSYATDTQY
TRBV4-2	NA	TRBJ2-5	ASSQDPTGSGETQY
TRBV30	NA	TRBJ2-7	AWSMTGTTYEQY
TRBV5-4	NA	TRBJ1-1	ASSFEQAEAF
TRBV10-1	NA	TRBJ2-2	ASSTQATGELF
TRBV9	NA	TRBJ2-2	ASSVGGKAAGELF
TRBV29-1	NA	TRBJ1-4	SVLSATNEKLF
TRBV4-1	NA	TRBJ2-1	ASSQERWNEQF
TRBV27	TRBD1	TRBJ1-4	ASSPLYDRDNEKLF
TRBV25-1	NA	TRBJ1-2	ASSDESYGYT
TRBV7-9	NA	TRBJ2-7	ASSPPAGIYEQY
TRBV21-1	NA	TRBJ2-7	ASSIKGAGGSDEQY
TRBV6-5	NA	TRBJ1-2	AAGTPLT
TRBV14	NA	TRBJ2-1	ASDSGSRAESEGEQF
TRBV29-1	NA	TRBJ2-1	SVEEGLNEQF